This passage covers 27 T cell receptor beta chains from one sample sequenced in a study of blood T cell repertoires in COVID-19. The assay was immunoSEQ multiplex PCR, and TCRdb's table has in-frame clones only and misses some. The profile shows about 180,000 clones, roughly 80% of them singletons. The specimen was PBMCs or T cells enriched from blood (not recorded which). These receptors all come from a woman between 35 and 50 years old with acute COVID-19.

The chain carries TRBV2 and TRBJ2-3, with TRBD2 matching over 10 bases. CDR3 size: 14 residues. The junction had 5 bases not matched to a gene; V was cut back by 10 bases and J by 1 base. Germline lookup yields CDR1 SNHLY and CDR2 FYNNEI. CDR3 DNA: TGTGCCACCACCGGGACTAGCGGCACAGATACGCAGTATTTT. Translating it yields CATTGTSGTDTQYF.

The chain has TRBV11-3 and TRBJ2-1; D gene ambiguous. Trimming removed 0 bases at V and 8 bases at J, with 8 bases between. The CDR3 runs to 13 residues. Germline loops: CDR1 SGHNT, CDR2 YENEEA. This CDR3 reads CASSLDLSYEQFF. In DNA form, the CDR3 reads TGTGCCAGCAGCTTAGATCTGTCCTATGAGCAGTTCTTC.

The CDR3 region has the DNA TGTGCCAGCAGTCCCGCGGGGATGGCGGTCAATCAGCCCCAGCATTTT. It is translated as CASSPAGMAVNQPQHF. The chain joins TRBV27 to TRBJ1-5; D remains ambiguous. V lost 5 bases to trimming and J lost 3 bases, with 17 bases between them. CDR3 length: 16 residues. Germline V gives CDR1 MNHEY, CDR2 SMNVEV (reference sequence).

V is TRBV13 and J is TRBJ1-2; possibly TRBD1 for D (6 bases). The V end lost 1 base, the J end lost 7 bases, and 7 bases lay between the germline ends. Germline values: CDR1 PRHDT, CDR2 FYEKMQ (reference sequence). This CDR3 is 12 amino acids long. The chain's CDR3 is CASSLDRVGYTF. The DNA for the CDR3 is TGTGCCAGCAGCTTAGACAGGGTTGGCTACACCTTC.

This chain joins TRBV3-1 (or the pseudogene TRBV3-2) and TRBJ1-6; D is undetermined. The CDR3 sequence is 12 residues long. The V gene's germline CDR1 is LGHDT and CDR2 YNNKEL (reference sequence). The V gene lost 4 bases and the J gene lost 10 bases, with 8 bases spanning the gap. The CDR3 region is CASSLGESPLHF. The CDR3 DNA follows: TGTGCCAGCAGCCTCGGGGAGTCACCCCTCCACTTT.

The genes are TRBV28 and TRBJ2-7; TRBD2 agrees at 8 bases. The CDR3 runs 15 residues. Trimming removed 5 bases from V and 2 bases from J; junction bases left unmatched: 8. Germline values: CDR1 MDHEN, CDR2 SYDVKM. This CDR3 reads CASSPLGGVTYEQYF. CDR3 coding DNA: TGTGCCAGCAGTCCCCTCGGGGGGGTCACCTACGAGCAGTACTTC. The entire variable domain, with the rest obtained from reference TRBV28 and TRBJ2-7, is as follows: DVKVTQSSRYLVKRTGEKVFLECVQDMDHENMFWYRQDPGLGLRLIYFSYDVKMKEKGDIPEGYSVSREKKERFSLILESASTNQTSMYLCASSPLGGVTYEQYFGPGTRLTVT.

The CDR3 reads CASSSTGASNEKLFF. The CDR3 coding sequence is TGTGCCAGCTCATCCACAGGTGCATCTAATGAAAAACTGTTTTTT. The chain joins TRBV18 to TRBJ1-4, with TRBD1 as a possible D gene (5 bases). This CDR3 is built from 15 residues. Germline CDR1 and CDR2: KGHSH and LQKENI. Trimming removed 5 bases from V and 3 bases from J, with 13 bases in between.

CDR3 region: CAWSGVVGYEQFF. CDR3 DNA: TGTGCCTGGAGTGGCGTTGTGGGCTATGAGCAGTTCTTC. This sequence joins TRBV30 and TRBJ2-1; D unclear. The V and J ends lost 1 base and 8 bases respectively, with 12 bases between them. This CDR3 has 13 residues. Germline CDR1 GTSNPN, CDR2 SVGIG (reference sequence).

This CDR3 is CASRLTGGFYEQYF. Written as DNA, the CDR3 is TGCGCCAGCAGGTTAACGGGAGGCTTCTACGAGCAGTACTTC. V and J are TRBV10-2 and TRBJ2-7; 7 nucleotides align to TRBD2. This CDR3 is 14 amino acids long. Trimming cost V 6 bases and J 3 bases; bases outside gene matches: 8. Germline-derived CDR1 and CDR2 are WSHSY and SAAADI.

The chain links TRBV5-4 to TRBJ1-2; 8 bases fit TRBD1. The CDR3 totals 15 residues. Looked up from germline, CDR1 is SGHNT and CDR2 is YYREEE (reference sequence). Unmatched junction bases numbered 6, after V lost 3 bases and J lost 2 bases. The CDR3 is CASSYRTGPNYGYTF. CDR3 DNA sequence: TGTGCCAGCAGCTACCGGACAGGGCCAAACTATGGCTACACCTTC.

This chain uses TRBV19 with TRBJ1-4, with D possibly being TRBD1 (5 bases). Germline V gives CDR1 LNHDA, CDR2 SQIVND (reference sequence). The length of the CDR3 is 14 residues. Deletions cut 6 bases from V and 8 bases from J, with 16 bases between. CDR3 nucleotides: TGTGCCAGTAGCCCCTTGGGGCTGGAAGAAAAACTGTTTTTT. This gives the protein CASSPLGLEEKLFF.

The V gene is TRBV2, the J gene TRBJ1-1; weak D call: TRBD1 (5 bases). V was trimmed by 5 bases and J by 0 bases, leaving 10 bases between them. This CDR3 has 14 residues. The V gene's germline CDR1 is SNHLY and CDR2 FYNNEI. Here the CDR3 DNA reads TGTGCCAGCAGTCCGACAGCCTTGAACACTGAAGCTTTCTTT. It specifies CASSPTALNTEAFF.

This chain links TRBV5-4 with TRBJ2-7; 8 positions match TRBD2. Trimming at V came to 4 bases and at J to 5 bases, leaving 8 bases not matched to a gene. CDR1 and CDR2 (germline): SGHNT, YYREEE (reference sequence). There are 14 residues in the CDR3. In DNA form, the CDR3 reads TGTGCCAGCAGCAGCGGGAGCACTACCCACGAGCAGTACTTC. Translated, it gives CASSSGSTTHEQYF.

The V call is TRBV25-1, the J call TRBJ2-1; a weak D match, TRBD1 (6 bases). Trimming stripped 1 base from V and 6 bases from J, with 13 bases between. The CDR3 contains 15 residues. From germline, CDR1 is MGHDK and CDR2 SYGVNS. CDR3 residues: CASSESFGGTNEQFF. CDR3 DNA sequence: TGTGCCAGCAGTGAATCCTTTGGGGGCACCAATGAGCAGTTCTTC.

This chain connects TRBV5-6 to TRBJ2-3; weak D call: TRBD2 (6 bases). CDR1 and CDR2 (germline): SGHDT, YYEEEE. The CDR3 is 14 amino acids. The V end lost 3 bases, the J end lost 2 bases, and 10 bases lay between the germline ends. CDR3 nucleotides: TGTGCCAGCAGCTCCGGAGGGCACACAGATACGCAGTATTTT. It specifies CASSSGGHTDTQYF.

The genes are TRBV2 and TRBJ2-1, with 10 bases identical to TRBD2. Germline assignment: CDR1 SNHLY and CDR2 FYNNEI. The trim removed 7 bases at V and 7 bases at J, leaving 10 bases unmatched. The CDR3 has 15 amino acids. CDR3 bases: TGTGCCAGCATGAGGGAGCGGGAGGGCTTAAATGAGCAGTTCTTC. Its protein is CASMREREGLNEQFF.

The V gene is TRBV9, the J gene TRBJ2-1; 12 bases align to TRBD2. The V gene's germline CDR1 is SGDLS and CDR2 YYNGEE. With 4 bases clipped from V and 10 bases from J, the junction kept 9 bases outside the gene matches. The CDR3 has 15 residues. The CDR3 loop reads CASSILAGGVGEQFF. The CDR3 nucleotides are TGTGCCAGCAGCATACTAGCGGGAGGTGTCGGGGAGCAGTTCTTC.

The chain employs TRBV18 and TRBJ1-4, with D possibly TRBD1 on 5 matching bases. The V gene's germline CDR1 is KGHSH and CDR2 LQKENI. The CDR3 loop spans 14 amino acids. V shed 5 bases and J shed 8 bases, with 15 bases lying between them. The CDR3 DNA follows: TGTGCCAGCTCAAGGGGCCAGGGTCGAGAAAAACTGTTTTTT. This sequence encodes CASSRGQGREKLFF.

This clone has just a few counts. The chain employs TRBV3-1 (or the pseudogene TRBV3-2) and TRBJ2-7; D perhaps matches TRBD1 (5 bases). This CDR3 has 14 residues. Germline V lookup: CDR1 LGHDT, CDR2 YNNKEL (reference sequence). Trimming pared 0 bases from V and 6 bases from J, leaving 12 bases between. CDR3 region: CASSQDNGQGEQYF. The CDR3 DNA is TGTGCCAGCAGCCAAGATAACGGGCAGGGCGAGCAGTACTTC.

In this sample, this clone turned up a few times. V is TRBV7-6 and J is TRBJ2-1, with D possibly matching TRBD1 (5 bases). Germline assignment: CDR1 SGHVS and CDR2 FNYEAQ. Trimming left V 0 bases short and J 3 bases short, with 12 bases between. The CDR3 is 16 residues long. In DNA form, the CDR3 reads TGTGCCAGCAGCTTAGCGGGGCAGTCGTACTACAATGAGCAGTTCTTC. Protein sequence: CASSLAGQSYYNEQFF.

This chain links TRBV5-1 with TRBJ2-1; 8 bases agree with TRBD1. This CDR3 spans 15 amino acids. V shed 6 bases, J shed 8 bases, and the junction held 13 bases outside the gene matches. CDR1 and CDR2 from the germline V gene are SGHRS and YFSETQ. The CDR3 loop is CASTVGTGGIDEQFF. CDR3 nucleotide sequence: TGCGCCAGCACTGTGGGAACAGGGGGAATCGATGAGCAGTTCTTC.

This chain links TRBV5-1 with TRBJ2-7, with TRBD2 matching 11 bases. CDR3 length: 15 amino acids. Looked up from germline, CDR1 is SGHRS and CDR2 is YFSETQ. V lost 3 bases and J lost 3; bases outside the gene matches: 5. The CDR3 here is CASSSTGTSGYEQYF. In nucleotides, the CDR3 is TGCGCCAGCAGCTCAACCGGGACTAGCGGCTACGAGCAGTACTTC.

This clone appeared a single time. The chain joins TRBV9 to TRBJ2-3, with 7 bases aligning to TRBD2. Germline CDR1 is SGDLS and CDR2 is YYNGEE. This CDR3 is built from 17 residues. Unmatched junction bases numbered 11, after V lost 1 base and J lost 3 bases. CDR3 DNA: TGTGCCAGCAGCGTACTCGGGACGGGAGGAAGGACAGATACGCAGTATTTT. It translates to CASSVLGTGGRTDTQYF.

Here the CDR3 DNA reads TGTGCCAGCAGCGGGAGTTTGGACAATGAGCAGTTCTTC. The encoded protein is CASSGSLDNEQFF. The gene calls are TRBV12-3 or TRBV12-4 and TRBJ2-1; the D gene is possibly TRBD2 (6 bases). The V end was cut by 6 bases, the J end by 5 bases, with 11 bases between. This CDR3 comprises 13 residues.

J is TRBJ2-7 and V is TRBV6-1; 9 bases map to TRBD1. Germline CDR1 MNHNS, CDR2 SASEGT. This CDR3 has 15 amino acids. The J segment lost 5 bases and the V segment lost 2 bases, leaving 7 bases of the junction unmatched. The CDR3 DNA reads TGTGCCAGCAGTGAAACTATAAGGGACAGGGACGAGCAGTACTTC. Residues: CASSETIRDRDEQYF.

The V gene is TRBV3-1 (or the pseudogene TRBV3-2), the J gene TRBJ2-5; a possible D gene is TRBD1 (5 bases). CDR3 length: 14 amino acids. The ends were cut back, 2 bases at V and 0 bases at J, with 7 bases in the middle. Germline assignment: CDR1 LGHDT and CDR2 YNNKEL (reference sequence). CDR3 in DNA: TGTGCCAGCAGCCAAAGGGGTGACCAAGAGACCCAGTACTTC. Translation: CASSQRGDQETQYF.

This chain connects TRBV19 to TRBJ2-3; D is perhaps TRBD1 (5 bases). The V gene's germline CDR1 is LNHDA and CDR2 SQIVND (reference sequence). V gave up 4 bases and J gave up 0 bases, with 11 bases separating them. The CDR3 runs to 15 residues. The chain's CDR3 is CASSRWGTSTDTQYF. The DNA for the CDR3 is TGTGCCAGTAGTAGGTGGGGCACTAGCACAGATACGCAGTATTTT.